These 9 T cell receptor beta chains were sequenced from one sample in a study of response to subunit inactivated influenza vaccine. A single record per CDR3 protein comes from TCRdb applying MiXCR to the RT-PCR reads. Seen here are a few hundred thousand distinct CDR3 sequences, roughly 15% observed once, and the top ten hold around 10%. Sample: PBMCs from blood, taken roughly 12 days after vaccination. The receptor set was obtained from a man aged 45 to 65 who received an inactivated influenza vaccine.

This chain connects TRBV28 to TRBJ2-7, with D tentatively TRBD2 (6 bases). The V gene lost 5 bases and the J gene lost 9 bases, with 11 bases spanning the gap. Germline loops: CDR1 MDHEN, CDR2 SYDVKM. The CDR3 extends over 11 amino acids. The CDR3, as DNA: TGTGCCAGCAGTGATCCGGGACTGCAGTACTTC. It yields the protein CASSDPGLQYF.

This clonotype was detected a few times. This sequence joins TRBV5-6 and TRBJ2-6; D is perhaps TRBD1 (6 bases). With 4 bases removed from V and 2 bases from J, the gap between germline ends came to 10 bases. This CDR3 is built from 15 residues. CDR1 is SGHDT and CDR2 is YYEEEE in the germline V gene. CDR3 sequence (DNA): TGTGCCAGCAGCATCACAGGGACTGGGGCCAACGTCCTGACTTTC. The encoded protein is CASSITGTGANVLTF.

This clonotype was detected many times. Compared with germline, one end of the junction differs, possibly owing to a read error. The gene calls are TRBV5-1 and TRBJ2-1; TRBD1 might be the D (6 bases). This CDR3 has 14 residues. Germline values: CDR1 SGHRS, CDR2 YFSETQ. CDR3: CASSLRQAYNEQFF. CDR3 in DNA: TGTGCCAGCAGCTTACGACAGGCGTACAATGAGCAGTTCTTC.

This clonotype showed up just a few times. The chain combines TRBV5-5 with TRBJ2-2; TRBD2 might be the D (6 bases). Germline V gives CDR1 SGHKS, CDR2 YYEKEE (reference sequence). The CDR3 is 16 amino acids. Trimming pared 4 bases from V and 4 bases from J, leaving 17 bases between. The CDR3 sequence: CASSQLAGTFTGELFF. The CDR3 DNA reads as TGTGCCAGCAGCCAACTAGCCGGGACCTTCACCGGGGAGCTGTTTTTT.

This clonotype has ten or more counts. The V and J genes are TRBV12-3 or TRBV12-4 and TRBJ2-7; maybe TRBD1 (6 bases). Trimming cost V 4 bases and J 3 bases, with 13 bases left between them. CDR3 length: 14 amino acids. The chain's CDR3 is CASSSPGTNYEQYF. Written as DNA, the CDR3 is TGTGCCAGCAGTTCCCCCGGGACAAACTACGAGCAGTACTTC.

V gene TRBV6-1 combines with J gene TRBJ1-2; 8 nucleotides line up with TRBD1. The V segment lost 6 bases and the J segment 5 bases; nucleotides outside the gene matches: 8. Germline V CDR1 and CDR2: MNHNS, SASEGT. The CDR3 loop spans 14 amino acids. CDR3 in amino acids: CASRRTGNKYGYTF. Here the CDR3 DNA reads TGTGCCAGCAGGCGGACAGGGAACAAATATGGCTACACCTTC.

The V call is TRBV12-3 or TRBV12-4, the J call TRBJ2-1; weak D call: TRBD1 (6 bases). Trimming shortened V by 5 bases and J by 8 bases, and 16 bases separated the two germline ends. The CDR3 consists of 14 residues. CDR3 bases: TGTGCCAGCAGTCCAGGGGTAGGGATCGATGAGCAGTTCTTC. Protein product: CASSPGVGIDEQFF.

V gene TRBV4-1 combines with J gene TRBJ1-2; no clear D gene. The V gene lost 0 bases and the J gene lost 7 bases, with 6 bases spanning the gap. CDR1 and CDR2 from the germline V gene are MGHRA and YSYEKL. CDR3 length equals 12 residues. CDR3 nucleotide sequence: TGCGCCAGCAGCCAAGATTGGGCTGGCTACACCTTC. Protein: CASSQDWAGYTF.

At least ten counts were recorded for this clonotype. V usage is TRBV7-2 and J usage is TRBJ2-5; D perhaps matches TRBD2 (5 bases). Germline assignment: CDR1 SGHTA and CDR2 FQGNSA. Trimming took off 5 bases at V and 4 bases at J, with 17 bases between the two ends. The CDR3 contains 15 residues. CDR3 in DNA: TGTGCCAGCAGCACCTTGTTATCAAGCGGAGAGACCCAGTACTTC. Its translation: CASSTLLSSGETQYF.